This T cell receptor beta chain is from a study of beta chain features in type 1 diabetes. Reverse transcription of all isolated RNA meant that expressed TCRB transcripts were sequenced. The repertoire was sequenced with immunoSEQ multiplex PCR; TCRdb's copy has only in-frame clones and lacks some. Of about 230,000 clones in the sample, 9% to 10% were seen once. CDR3 length: 15 amino acids. The V and J ends lost 5 bases and 1 base respectively, with 15 bases between them. Looked up from germline, CDR1 is SQVTM and CDR2 is ANQGSEA. Material for sequencing was naive CD4+ T cells from blood. This TCR was sampled from a young woman in good health. V and J are TRBV29-1 and TRBJ2-1; D perhaps matches TRBD1 (6 bases). The CDR3 loop is CSVPGVALSYNEQFF. For the CDR3, the DNA is TGCAGCGTTCCAGGGGTTGCACTGTCCTACAATGAGCAGTTCTTC.